This TCR beta chain was identified during a study of T cells expressing NK-cell markers. At the level of the study: Sorted CD3+CD56+NKG2C+, CD3+CD56+NKG2C- and CD3+CD56-NKG2C+ T-cell subsets were beta-chain profiled. General study points: Dominant NKG2C+ clonotypes accounted for roughly 1.0-8% of CD8+ T cells in over 5 donors. The leading position in the CD3+CD56-NKG2C+ fraction of several donors also went to these clonotypes.

UMI-tagged 5'RACE template switching yielded the TCR beta cDNA. TCRdb reprocessed the 5' RACE reads; each CDR3 protein has one entry and no DNA is given. Recorded here are 150,000 to 180,000 distinct CDR3 sequences; the top ten clones represent 30% to 45%. The length of the CDR3 is 15 residues. Germline values: CDR1 SGDLS, CDR2 YYNGEE. Regarding this clonotype: Its antigen is unknown.

V usage is TRBV9 and J usage is TRBJ2-1; the D call of TRBD2 rests on TCRdb alone, since no DNA is present to check it. The sample was blood T cells: a sorted CD56 or NKG2C T cell subset, CD4+ or CD8+ T cells, or bulk PBMC T cells (not recorded which). The clonotype originates from a woman aged 50 to 60 in good health. The CDR3 loop reads CASSPFFGSTGEQFF.